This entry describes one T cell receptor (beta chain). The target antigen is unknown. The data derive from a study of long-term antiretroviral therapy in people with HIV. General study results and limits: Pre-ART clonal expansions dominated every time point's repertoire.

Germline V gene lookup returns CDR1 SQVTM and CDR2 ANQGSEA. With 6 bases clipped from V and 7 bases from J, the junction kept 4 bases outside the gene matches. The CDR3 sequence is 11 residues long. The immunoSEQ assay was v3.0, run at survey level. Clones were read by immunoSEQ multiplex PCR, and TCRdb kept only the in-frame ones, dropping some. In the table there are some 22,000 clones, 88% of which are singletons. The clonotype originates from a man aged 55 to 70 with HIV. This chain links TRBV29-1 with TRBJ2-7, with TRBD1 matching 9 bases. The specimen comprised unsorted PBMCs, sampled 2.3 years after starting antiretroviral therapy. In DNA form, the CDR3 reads TGCAGCGTCGGGACAGGGAAGGAGCAGTACTTC. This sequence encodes CSVGTGKEQYF.